This TCR beta chain was profiled in a study of T cells after yellow fever vaccination. Study-level background: Researchers used SMART-Seq v4 Ultra Low Input to prepare fractions that had low cell numbers. Broader study findings: The study re-detected most primary-vaccination clones after the booster (about 95% CD4, roughly 85% CD8). Abundant clonotypes from the bulk population could contaminate FACS-sorted repertoires.

With regard to this clonotype: Its target is unknown.

Germline V lookup: CDR1 SGHRS, CDR2 YFSETQ. The J segment lost 4 bases and the V segment lost 0 bases, leaving 16 bases of the junction unmatched. This CDR3 has 19 residues. TCRdb ran MiXCR on the 5' RACE reads and lists one entry per CDR3 protein. Altogether about 400,000 distinct CDR3 sequences are present, approximately 10% being singletons, with the ten largest covering less than 20%. This TCR was sampled from a man aged 18 to 29 who received the YFV17D yellow fever vaccine. This chain links TRBV5-1 with TRBJ2-3, with 8 bases lining up with TRBD2. This specimen was PBMCs, taken on the day of the first yellow fever vaccination. The CDR3 loop reads CASSLARGAGVPLADTQYF. CDR3 coding DNA: TGCGCCAGCAGCTTGGCGAGGGGAGCGGGGGTCCCCCTCGCAGATACGCAGTATTTT.